This T cell receptor beta chain was sequenced in a study of control samples from healthy donors and cancer patients. This CDR3 spans 11 amino acids. CDR1 and CDR2 from the germline V gene are LGHNT and FRNRAP. The germline V and J ends were trimmed by 4 bases and 4 bases, with 4 bases remaining between them. Data came from immunoSEQ multiplex PCR; TCRdb stores just in-frame clones and leaves some out. The data hold 150,000 or so clones, with roughly 92% observed a single time. This clonotype originated in a man aged 18 to 30 in good health. V gene TRBV12-5 combines with J gene TRBJ2-5; D is undetermined. Sequenced sample: blood. This chain's CDR3 is CASGYGETQYF. The CDR3 coding sequence is TGTGCTAGTGGTTATGGAGAGACCCAGTACTTC.